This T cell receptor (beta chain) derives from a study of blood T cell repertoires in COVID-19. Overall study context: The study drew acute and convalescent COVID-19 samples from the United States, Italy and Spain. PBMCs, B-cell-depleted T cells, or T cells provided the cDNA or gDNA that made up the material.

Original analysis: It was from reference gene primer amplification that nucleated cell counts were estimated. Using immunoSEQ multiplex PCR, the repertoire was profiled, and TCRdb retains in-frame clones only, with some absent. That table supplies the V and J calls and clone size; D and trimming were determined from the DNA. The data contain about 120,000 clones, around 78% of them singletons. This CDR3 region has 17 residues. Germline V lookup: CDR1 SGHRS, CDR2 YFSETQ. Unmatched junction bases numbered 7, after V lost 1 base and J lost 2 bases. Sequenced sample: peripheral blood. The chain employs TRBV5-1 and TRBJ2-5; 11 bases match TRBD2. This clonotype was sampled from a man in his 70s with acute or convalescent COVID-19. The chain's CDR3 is CASSLFARLAGQETQYF. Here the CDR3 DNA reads TGCGCCAGCAGCTTGTTTGCGCGACTAGCGGGGCAAGAGACCCAGTACTTC.